This T cell receptor (beta chain) is from a study of T cell responses to AZD1222 COVID-19 vaccine. General observations from the study: Targets within unmutated variant regions were reportedly found for nearly half of spike-specific TCRs.

Unmatched junction bases numbered 5, after V lost 4 bases and J lost 8 bases. Germline assignment: CDR1 SGHDT and CDR2 YYEEEE. The CDR3 is 13 residues long. Only in-frame clones appear in the TCRdb table, and some are missing; sequencing was by immunoSEQ multiplex PCR. The sample consists of tens of thousands of clones, over 85% of them appearing once. A word on this clone: What it recognizes is unknown.

The sequences come from peripheral blood, collected on day 0 of AZD1222 vaccination. The sequence was collected from an adult in good health. The chain couples TRBV5-6 to TRBJ1-3, with 8 nucleotides matching TRBD1. CDR3 DNA: TGTGCCAGCAGCGGGACAGGAGGAGACACCATATATTTT. Translated: CASSGTGGDTIYF.